The next 29 T cell receptor beta chains were all read from a single sample in a study of blood T cell repertoires in COVID-19. Sequenced by immunoSEQ multiplex PCR; TCRdb stores in-frame clones only, minus some. This sample has more than 65,000 clones, with 83% found just once. What was sequenced was peripheral blood. The source of these receptors is a man aged 25 to 45 with COVID-19, enrolled during active disease.

The CDR3 is CASARGYEQYF. The CDR3 DNA reads TGTGCCAGCGCGCGGGGGTACGAGCAGTACTTC. V and J are TRBV3-1 (or the pseudogene TRBV3-2) and TRBJ2-7, with 7 bases that match TRBD2. CDR3 length: 11 amino acids. The junction had 2 bases not matched to a gene; V was cut back by 8 bases and J by 4 bases. The germline V gene has CDR1 LGHDT and CDR2 YNNKEL (reference sequence).

The chain links TRBV18 to TRBJ2-7, with D maybe TRBD1 (5 bases). In germline, CDR1 is KGHSH, CDR2 LQKENI. This CDR3 contains 12 residues. V was cut by 3 bases and J by 3 bases, with 6 bases left in between. In DNA, the CDR3 is TGTGCCAGCTCACCGGACATCTACGAGCAGTACTTC. Translating it yields CASSPDIYEQYF.

V is TRBV5-1 and J is TRBJ2-7; 12 nucleotides align to TRBD2. The junction had 5 bases not matched to a gene; V was cut back by 4 bases and J by 0 bases. CDR3 size: 16 residues. In germline, CDR1 is SGHRS, CDR2 YFSETQ. CDR3 in amino acids: CASSPGLAGISYEQYF. The CDR3 DNA reads TGCGCCAGCAGCCCCGGACTAGCGGGGATCTCCTACGAGCAGTACTTC.

The chain employs TRBV7-9 and TRBJ1-2, with 8 bases fitting TRBD1. The CDR3 is 14 residues long. CDR1 and CDR2 from the germline V gene are SEHNR and FQNEAQ (reference sequence). V gave up 5 bases and J gave up 5 bases; unmatched junction bases: 7. In DNA, the CDR3 is TGTGCCAGCAGCAAGACAGGGGTCGAGTATGGCTACACCTTC. Translating gives CASSKTGVEYGYTF.

The chain links TRBV28 to TRBJ1-5; D unresolved. Per germline, CDR1 MDHEN and CDR2 SYDVKM. Trimming shortened V by 4 bases and J by 0 bases, and 7 bases separated the two germline ends. The CDR3 sequence is 14 residues long. The CDR3 loop reads CASSSTYSNQPQHF. CDR3 in DNA: TGTGCCAGCAGTTCCACTTATAGCAATCAGCCCCAGCATTTT.

The chain recombines TRBV6-2 or TRBV6-3 with TRBJ2-7, with D perhaps matching TRBD2 (6 bases). Germline V lookup: CDR1 MNHEY, CDR2 SVGEGT. CDR3 length equals 14 residues. The V end lost 4 bases, the J end lost 1 base, and 11 bases lay between the germline ends. As DNA, the CDR3 is TGTGCCAGCAGTTCCCTAGCGTCGTCCTACGAGCAGTACTTC. Translated, it gives CASSSLASSYEQYF.

The rearrangement joins TRBV12-3 or TRBV12-4 to TRBJ2-2; tentatively, D is TRBD1 (7 bases). The CDR3 spans 13 residues. Trimming took 8 bases from V and 10 from J, leaving 17 bases between them. CDR3 loop: CASGPGGGEELFF. CDR3 coding DNA: TGTGCCAGCGGGCCAGGGGGAGGCGAGGAGCTGTTTTTT.

This clone was seen a handful of times. This chain uses TRBV28 with TRBJ1-5; D not resolved. Trimming stripped 8 bases from V and 0 bases from J, with 5 bases between. Germline assignment: CDR1 MDHEN and CDR2 SYDVKM. This CDR3 spans 12 amino acids. CDR3 in amino acids: CASRSSNQPQHF. For the CDR3, the DNA is TGTGCCAGCCGGAGTAGCAATCAGCCCCAGCATTTT.

The chain links TRBV2 to TRBJ1-4; D gene uncertain. Germline loops: CDR1 SNHLY, CDR2 FYNNEI. V was clipped by 6 bases and J by 0 bases, with 8 bases between them. The CDR3 covers 14 residues. CDR3 DNA sequence: TGTGCCAGCAGAGAACGTGCAACTAATGAAAAACTGTTTTTT. It yields the protein CASRERATNEKLFF.

The rearrangement uses TRBV28 and TRBJ2-7; 11 bases map to TRBD2. The CDR3 contains 16 residues. The V and J ends lost 5 bases and 3 bases, in that order; junction bases with no gene match: 9. The germline V gene encodes CDR1 MDHEN and CDR2 SYDVKM. The DNA of the CDR3 is TGTGCCAGCAGTCCACCTATAGCGGGAGGGGGCTACGAGCAGTACTTC. Translation: CASSPPIAGGGYEQYF.

The chain recombines TRBV7-9 with TRBJ2-7; D is possibly TRBD2 (6 bases). V lost 5 bases, J lost 2 bases, and 13 bases lay in between. CDR1 and CDR2 from the germline V gene are SEHNR and FQNEAQ (reference sequence). This CDR3 is built from 14 residues. The CDR3 sequence is CASSPRTKAYEQYF. CDR3 bases: TGTGCCAGCAGCCCCCGGACTAAGGCCTACGAGCAGTACTTC. Looking up the rest from reference TRBV7-9 and TRBJ2-7 gives the full variable domain: DTGVSQNPRHKITKRGQNVTFRCDPISEHNRLYWYRQTLGQGPEFLTYFQNEAQLEKSRLLSDRFSAERPKGSFSTLEIQRTEQGDSAMYLCASSPRTKAYEQYFGPGTRLTVT.

The chain recombines TRBV2 with TRBJ2-4; TRBD1 agrees at 7 bases. V lost 8 bases and J lost 7; bases outside the gene matches: 14. Per the germline V gene, CDR1 is SNHLY and CDR2 is FYNNEI. The CDR3 is 15 amino acids. The CDR3 DNA is TGTGCCAGCCAAGGAGAGGGGGCGGTGGGGAACATTCAGTACTTC. Residues: CASQGEGAVGNIQYF.

V gene TRBV30 combines with J gene TRBJ1-5; 10 positions match TRBD1. The CDR3 consists of 15 residues. CDR1 and CDR2 from the germline V gene are GTSNPN and SVGIG (reference sequence). The V gene end was trimmed by 2 bases and the J gene end by 7 bases; junction bases not matched to a gene: 8. The CDR3 coding sequence is TGTGCCTGGAGTATGGGACAGGGGAGAGGCCAGCCCCAGCATTTT. Encoded protein: CAWSMGQGRGQPQHF.

This chain links TRBV27 with TRBJ2-2; 12 bases are a match to TRBD2. The CDR3 covers 18 residues. Germline CDR1 reads MNHEY; CDR2 reads SMNVEV (reference sequence). J gave up 0 bases and V 5 bases, and 7 bases lay outside the gene matches. In nucleotides, the CDR3 is TGTGCCAGCAGTATGCCGGGACTAGCGGGTGCGAACACCGGGGAGCTGTTTTTT. This translates into CASSMPGLAGANTGELFF.

The count of this clone is one. CDR3 DNA: TGTGCCAGCAGCTCCTCTAGCGGGAGTTATACAGATACGCAGTATTTT. Its protein is CASSSSSGSYTDTQYF. The gene calls are TRBV7-6 and TRBJ2-3; 10 nucleotides agree with TRBD2. CDR1 SGHVS and CDR2 FNYEAQ come from the germline V gene. The junction had 7 bases not matched to a gene; V was cut back by 4 bases and J by 3 bases. The CDR3 contains 16 residues.

The chain recombines TRBV15 with TRBJ1-3; perhaps TRBD1 as D (6 bases). Looked up from germline, CDR1 is LNHNV and CDR2 is YYDKDF (reference sequence). The CDR3 contains 11 residues. The V end was cut by 6 bases, the J end by 7 bases, with 7 bases between. The CDR3 DNA follows: TGTGCCACCAGTAGGGGGAACACCATATATTTT. It specifies CATSRGNTIYF.

The chain joins TRBV4-1 to TRBJ1-4, with 7 bases lining up with TRBD1. Looked up from germline, CDR1 is MGHRA and CDR2 is YSYEKL. This CDR3 has 13 residues. V was pared by 5 bases and J by 7 bases, with 4 bases of the junction left unmatched. The CDR3 nucleotides are TGCGCCAGCAGCTCTCGACAGGGTGAAAAACTGTTTTTT. This codes for CASSSRQGEKLFF.

This clone is a singleton in its sample. The rearrangement uses TRBV3-1 (or the pseudogene TRBV3-2) and TRBJ1-2; unclear D gene. The V gene lost 0 bases and the J gene lost 8 bases, with 7 bases spanning the gap. Germline values: CDR1 LGHDT, CDR2 YNNKEL (reference sequence). The CDR3 extends over 12 amino acids. CDR3 DNA: TGTGCCAGCAGCCAAGATACCGGGGGCTACACCTTC. This codes for CASSQDTGGYTF.

The rearrangement links TRBV28 to TRBJ1-1; the D is unclear. The CDR3 extends over 14 amino acids. Per germline, CDR1 MDHEN and CDR2 SYDVKM. V dropped 1 base and J dropped 2 bases, with 8 bases sitting between them. The CDR3 spells CASSLSPTNTEAFF. The DNA for the CDR3 is TGTGCCAGCAGTTTATCTCCAACTAACACTGAAGCTTTCTTT.

The chain uses TRBV25-1 and TRBJ2-3; a possible D gene is TRBD1 (5 bases). Germline lookup yields CDR1 MGHDK and CDR2 SYGVNS. The CDR3 extends over 18 amino acids. The germline V and J ends were trimmed by 2 bases and 0 bases, with 18 bases remaining between them. Here the CDR3 reads CASSETRGRAFSTDTQYF. The CDR3 region has the DNA TGTGCCAGCAGTGAAACAAGGGGCCGAGCCTTCAGCACAGATACGCAGTATTTT.

The chain uses TRBV15 and TRBJ2-1; TRBD2 is a possible D gene (6 bases). Deletions cut 0 bases from V and 12 bases from J, with 12 bases between. The CDR3 consists of 13 residues. CDR1 and CDR2 (germline): LNHNV, YYDKDF (reference sequence). CDR3 region: CATSRDLRDWQFF. In DNA, the CDR3 is TGTGCCACCAGCAGAGATTTGCGGGACTGGCAGTTCTTC. The whole variable domain, remainder taken from reference TRBV15 and TRBJ2-1, is DAMVIQNPRYQVTQFGKPVTLSCSQTLNHNVMYWYQQKSSQAPKLLFHYYDKDFNNEADTPDNFQSRRPNTSFCFLDIRSPGLGDTAMYLCATSRDLRDWQFFGPGTRLTVL.

The V and J genes are TRBV7-2 and TRBJ2-1; weak D call: TRBD1 (6 bases). Germline lookup yields CDR1 SGHTA and CDR2 FQGNSA. With 1 base removed from V and 4 bases from J, the gap between germline ends came to 11 bases. The CDR3 sequence is 15 residues long. The DNA for the CDR3 is TGTGCCAGCAGCTTAGTTAACGGACAGTACAATGAGCAGTTCTTC. Amino acids: CASSLVNGQYNEQFF. The entire variable domain, with the rest obtained from reference TRBV7-2 and TRBJ2-1, is as follows: GAGVSQSPSNKVTEKGKDVELRCDPISGHTALYWYRQSLGQGLEFLIYFQGNSAPDKSGLPSDRFSAERTGGSVSTLTIQRTQQEDSAVYLCASSLVNGQYNEQFFGPGTRLTVL.

The chain employs TRBV4-1 and TRBJ1-1, with D perhaps TRBD1 (5 bases). V was shortened by 4 bases and J by 1 base, with 13 bases between the two germline ends. This CDR3 region has 15 residues. Germline V gene lookup returns CDR1 MGHRA and CDR2 YSYEKL. CDR3 in DNA: TGCGCCAGCAGCCGATCCGACAGATCGAACACTGAAGCTTTCTTT. Protein product: CASSRSDRSNTEAFF.

The rearrangement uses TRBV14 and TRBJ1-1; 8 bases are shared with TRBD1. The V segment lost 6 bases and the J segment 6 bases; nucleotides outside the gene matches: 9. Germline CDR1 SGHDN, CDR2 FVKESK. CDR3 length equals 14 residues. The CDR3 DNA is TGTGCCAGCAGACAACAGGGGGTATCGTCTGAAGCTTTCTTT. This translates into CASRQQGVSSEAFF. The entire variable domain, with the rest obtained from reference TRBV14 and TRBJ1-1, is as follows: EAGVTQFPSHSVIEKGQTVTLRCDPISGHDNLYWYRRVMGKEIKFLLHFVKESKQDESGMPNNRFLAERTGGTYSTLKVQPAELEDSGVYFCASRQQGVSSEAFFGQGTRLTVV.

V gene TRBV19 combines with J gene TRBJ2-3; 10 bases match TRBD2. This CDR3 spans 15 amino acids. Trimming cost V 8 bases and J 0 bases; bases outside gene matches: 5. CDR1 LNHDA and CDR2 SQIVND come from the germline V gene (reference sequence). The CDR3 sequence: CASCQGLASTDTQYF. In DNA, the CDR3 is TGTGCCAGTTGCCAGGGACTAGCGAGCACAGATACGCAGTATTTT.

CDR3 DNA sequence: TGTGCCAGCAGCTTAGATCCCACTAGCGGGCAGTATTTT. Amino acid sequence: CASSLDPTSGQYF. The genes are TRBV11-2 and TRBJ2-3; 8 bases line up with TRBD2. The CDR3 totals 13 residues. V gave up 0 bases and J gave up 11 bases; unmatched junction bases: 4. CDR1 and CDR2 (germline): SGHAT, FQNNGV.

The CDR3 is CASSQKFGETQYF. The CDR3, as DNA: TGTGCCAGCAGCCAAAAGTTCGGAGAGACCCAGTACTTC. The V and J genes are TRBV3-1 (or the pseudogene TRBV3-2) and TRBJ2-5, with unresolved D. The CDR3 covers 13 residues. Germline V lookup: CDR1 LGHDT, CDR2 YNNKEL (reference sequence). Trimming shortened V by 2 bases and J by 4 bases, and 8 bases separated the two germline ends.

This clone has a single count. V usage is TRBV7-9 and J usage is TRBJ1-1, with 10 bases that match TRBD1. Trimming cost V 5 bases and J 2 bases; bases outside gene matches: 5. The CDR3 is 15 residues long. The germline V gene has CDR1 SEHNR and CDR2 FQNEAQ (reference sequence). The DNA of the CDR3 is TGTGCCAGCAGCAAGGGACAGGGGATCAACACTGAAGCTTTCTTT. This translates into CASSKGQGINTEAFF.

This clone was seen once. The V and J genes are TRBV19 and TRBJ1-1, with D hard to call. Trimming took off 5 bases at V and 7 bases at J, with 8 bases between the two ends. Germline V gene data show CDR1 as LNHDA and CDR2 as SQIVND (reference sequence). The CDR3 covers 11 residues. This CDR3 is CASSVTFEAFF. In DNA, the CDR3 is TGTGCCAGTAGTGTCACTTTTGAAGCTTTCTTT.